The clone carrying this T cell receptor (beta chain) has a handful of counts. As yet, its antigen is unknown. Some clones are missing from TCRdb's copy, which holds only in-frame ones; the method was immunoSEQ multiplex PCR. The sample includes approximately 110,000 clones, roughly 91% of them seen just once. This sample was taken from a study of T cell responses to AZD1222 COVID-19 vaccine. CDR3 length equals 14 residues. The germline V gene encodes CDR1 PRHDT and CDR2 FYEKMQ (reference sequence). V shed 7 bases and J shed 4 bases, with 16 bases lying between them. Overall study results and limits: Sampling captured repertoires only after the peak T cell response. Females outnumbered males among donors, who were mostly white British; clonal diversity was possibly underestimated.

Material: peripheral blood, obtained on day 0 of AZD1222 vaccination. The TCR was taken from an adult in good health. This sequence joins TRBV13 and TRBJ1-2; D might be TRBD1 (5 bases). The CDR3 sequence is CASTIRDGPYGYTF. The CDR3 nucleotides are TGTGCCAGCACCATCCGGGACGGACCCTATGGCTACACCTTC.